What follows are 2 T cell receptor beta chains derived from one specimen sequenced in a study of blood T cell repertoires in COVID-19. The assay was immunoSEQ multiplex PCR, and TCRdb's table has in-frame clones only and misses some. Here the sample spans about 91,000 clones, around nine tenths being singletons. Source material: peripheral blood. The receptors come from a man in his 70s with acute or convalescent COVID-19.

The chain carries TRBV28 and TRBJ1-5; no definite D call. The germline V gene encodes CDR1 MDHEN and CDR2 SYDVKM. This CDR3 is 16 amino acids long. Trimming took 4 bases from V and 0 from J, leaving 13 bases between them. Here the CDR3 reads CASSSPREGSNQPQHF. DNA for the CDR3: TGTGCCAGCAGTTCCCCCCGGGAGGGTAGCAATCAGCCCCAGCATTTT.

The chain uses TRBV4-2 and TRBJ1-2, with D possibly matching TRBD1 (6 bases). The CDR3 extends over 13 amino acids. The germline V gene has CDR1 LGHNA and CDR2 YNFKEQ. V was pared by 4 bases and J by 2 bases, with 8 bases between. CDR3 protein: CASSLDSNYGYTF. The DNA of the CDR3 is TGTGCCAGCAGCCTGGACAGCAACTATGGCTACACCTTC.